A selection of T cell receptor beta chains follows, all from one sample in a study of cytomegalovirus exposure and HLA in healthy donors. Profiling relied on immunoSEQ multiplex PCR, and the TCRdb table lists in-frame clones only, not all of them. The repertoire consists of 55,000 to 70,000 clones, with over 60% occurring once and the leading ten covering around 5%. The specimen was PBMCs. The source is a woman aged 25-40 years in good health and CMV-seronegative. The CDR3 runs from the conserved cysteine through the conserved F or W. The D gene is left open where the match is weak. Clone size appears in some rows only: once, few, many, or a class for an expanded clone.

j_gene | abundance | d_gene | v_gene | CDR3aa | CDR3nt
TRBJ2-7 | . | . | TRBV19 | CASSPLLSSYEQYF | TGTGCCAGTAGTCCCCTGCTGAGCTCCTACGAGCAGTACTTC
TRBJ2-7 | . | TRBD1 | TRBV19 | CASSREEPGTGSEQYF | TGTGCCAGTAGTAGGGAAGAACCCGGGACAGGGAGCGAGCAGTACTTC
TRBJ2-1 | . | . | TRBV19 | CASSPSSTEQFF | TGTGCCAGTAGTCCTTCTAGCACTGAGCAGTTCTTC
TRBJ2-3 | . | TRBD2 | TRBV13 | CASSPRGAGAADTQYF | TGTGCCAGCAGCCCCAGAGGGGCGGGAGCAGCAGATACGCAGTATTTT
TRBJ2-2 | few | TRBD1 | TRBV4-1 | CASSQEWTGGDTGELFF | TGCGCCAGCAGCCAAGAGTGGACAGGGGGCGACACCGGGGAGCTGTTTTTT
TRBJ2-7 | . | TRBD2 | TRBV28 | CASSEASGSNHEQYF | TGTGCCAGCAGTGAGGCCAGCGGGAGTAACCACGAGCAGTACTTC
TRBJ2-1 | . | TRBD2 | TRBV7-3 | CASSLGSGLPEYNEQFF | TGTGCCAGCAGCTTAGGGTCGGGACTACCCGAATACAATGAGCAGTTCTTC
TRBJ1-3 | . | TRBD1 | TRBV6-5 | CASSYLRGLGNTIYF | TGTGCCAGCAGTTACCTCAGGGGGCTTGGAAACACCATATATTTT
TRBJ1-3 | . | . | TRBV7-2 | CASSLLSLNSGNTIYF | TGTGCCAGCAGTCTCTTAAGCTTAAACTCTGGAAACACCATATATTTT
TRBJ2-2 | few | TRBD2 | TRBV27 | CASSRTSGSPGELFF | TGTGCCAGCAGCCGGACTAGCGGAAGTCCCGGGGAGCTGTTTTTT
TRBJ1-1 | . | TRBD1 | TRBV28 | CASSFLGGRNTEAFF | TGTGCCAGCAGTTTTTTAGGGGGCAGAAACACTGAAGCTTTCTTT
TRBJ2-2 | . | TRBD1 | TRBV7-3 | CASSLTRTGANTGELFF | TGTGCCAGCAGCTTAACCCGGACAGGGGCGAACACCGGGGAGCTGTTTTTT
TRBJ1-1 | . | . | TRBV5-6 | CASSLPRQLNTEAFF | TGTGCCAGCAGCTTGCCGAGACAGCTGAACACTGAAGCTTTCTTT
TRBJ1-1 | . | TRBD1 | TRBV5-4 | CASRFKTGGTEAFF | TGTGCCAGCAGATTTAAGACAGGGGGCACTGAAGCTTTCTTT
TRBJ2-3 | . | . | TRBV6-6 | CASRGGDTQYF | TGTGCCAGCAGGGGGGGAGATACGCAGTATTTT
TRBJ2-5 | . | . | TRBV28 | CTSSLTGSMRETQYF | TGTACCAGCAGTTTAACAGGGAGCATGAGAGAGACCCAGTACTTC
TRBJ1-5 | . | . | TRBV5-1 | CASSLASGSNQPQHF | TGCGCCAGCAGCTTGGCGTCAGGTAGCAATCAGCCCCAGCATTTT
TRBJ2-3 | . | TRBD2 | TRBV5-1 | CASRSPLAGEERGTDTQYF | TGCGCCAGCAGGTCCCCTCTAGCGGGAGAGGAAAGGGGGACAGATACGCAGTATTTT
TRBJ2-2 | . | . | TRBV19 | CASSIQGNTGELFF | TGTGCCAGTAGTATCCAGGGGAACACCGGGGAGCTGTTTTTT
TRBJ2-1 | few | . | TRBV2 | CASSEASSYNEQFF | TGTGCCAGCAGTGAAGCTAGCTCCTACAATGAGCAGTTCTTC
TRBJ2-7 | . | . | TRBV15 | CTTSTLRTVFGYEQYF | TGTACCACCAGCACACTACGGACAGTCTTCGGCTACGAGCAGTACTTC
TRBJ2-1 | . | . | TRBV5-1 | CASSLGELGDEQFF | TGCGCCAGCAGCTTGGGTGAGTTAGGAGATGAGCAGTTCTTC
TRBJ2-5 | . | TRBD2 | TRBV5-1 | CASSEVGLAGQETQYF | TGCGCCAGCAGCGAAGTGGGGTTAGCGGGCCAAGAGACCCAGTACTTC
TRBJ2-5 | . | TRBD1 | TRBV28 | CAIDREETQYF | TGTGCCATTGACAGGGAAGAGACCCAGTACTTC
TRBJ2-7 | . | TRBD2 | TRBV14 | CASSHLLRTSASYEQYF | TGTGCCAGCAGCCACCTACTTCGGACTAGCGCCTCCTACGAGCAGTACTTC
TRBJ1-2 | . | . | TRBV7-6 | CASSLDPEDYGYTF | TGTGCCAGCAGCTTAGACCCGGAGGACTATGGCTACACCTTC
TRBJ2-3 | . | TRBD1 | TRBV5-1 | CASSLGQGAADTQYF | TGCGCCAGCAGCTTGGGGCAGGGGGCCGCAGATACGCAGTATTTT
TRBJ1-2 | . | . | TRBV30 | CAWSSPGYGYTF | TGTGCCTGGAGTTCCCCGGGCTATGGCTACACCTTC